What follows are 26 T cell receptor beta chains derived from one specimen sequenced in a study of blood T cell repertoires in COVID-19. The data were produced by immunoSEQ multiplex PCR, yet TCRdb's version contains in-frame clones alone and is incomplete. The sample consists of roughly 70,000 clones, approximately 90% of them appearing once. The sample was peripheral blood. The receptors were gathered from a woman between 55 and 75 years old with active COVID-19.

The gene calls are TRBV5-4 and TRBJ2-2; 11 nucleotides line up with TRBD2. This CDR3 has 16 residues. The junction had 2 bases not matched to a gene; V was cut back by 2 bases and J by 2 bases. CDR1 SGHNT and CDR2 YYREEE come from the germline V gene (reference sequence). CDR3 region: CASSLGTSGNTGELFF. The CDR3 DNA reads as TGTGCCAGCAGCTTAGGGACTAGCGGCAACACCGGGGAGCTGTTTTTT.

J is TRBJ2-5 and V is TRBV19, with TRBD1 identical over 7 bases. Per germline, CDR1 LNHDA and CDR2 SQIVND (reference sequence). This CDR3 has 15 amino acids. Trimming at V came to 4 bases and at J to 2 bases, leaving 7 bases not matched to a gene. In DNA, the CDR3 is TGTGCCAGTAGTACCGGGACAGTGGGACAAGAGACCCAGTACTTC. It specifies CASSTGTVGQETQYF.

The gene calls are TRBV27 and TRBJ2-7; tentative D call: TRBD1 (6 bases). The CDR3 loop spans 15 amino acids. Trimming took off 4 bases at V and 2 bases at J, with 15 bases between the two ends. Germline values: CDR1 MNHEY, CDR2 SMNVEV (reference sequence). The CDR3 loop is CASSSFRGPTYEQYF. CDR3 coding DNA: TGTGCCAGCAGTTCCTTCAGGGGTCCGACCTACGAGCAGTACTTC.

This clone was picked up a small number of times. The rearrangement links TRBV3-1 (or the pseudogene TRBV3-2) to TRBJ1-1, with D maybe TRBD1 (5 bases). The CDR3 has 14 residues. Trimming stripped 4 bases from V and 5 bases from J, with 14 bases between. Germline V gene lookup returns CDR1 LGHDT and CDR2 YNNKEL (reference sequence). The CDR3 coding sequence is TGTGCCAGCAGCCCGGACGGGGGAGTGACTGAAGCTTTCTTT. Its protein is CASSPDGGVTEAFF.

The V gene is TRBV7-8, the J gene TRBJ1-5, with unresolved D. Per germline, CDR1 SGHVS and CDR2 FQNEAQ. This CDR3 comprises 14 residues. V was shortened by 1 base and J by 1 base, with 5 bases between the two germline ends. CDR3 in amino acids: CASSLGLSNQPQHF. In DNA, the CDR3 is TGTGCCAGCAGCTTAGGTCTAAGCAATCAGCCCCAGCATTTT. Based on the CDR3 plus reference TRBV7-8 and TRBJ1-5, the full variable domain is GAGVSQSPRYKVAKRGQDVALRCDPISGHVSLFWYQQALGQGPEFLTYFQNEAQLDKSGLPSDRFFAERPEGSVSTLKIQRTQQEDSAVYLCASSLGLSNQPQHFGDGTRLSIL.

DNA for the CDR3: TGTGCCAGTAGCCTTAAATCAGGTTTCACTGAAGCTTTCTTT. Translating gives CASSLKSGFTEAFF. V is TRBV19 and J is TRBJ1-1; no firm D call. Germline V gives CDR1 LNHDA, CDR2 SQIVND (reference sequence). The ends were cut back, 6 bases at V and 4 bases at J, with 15 bases in the middle. The CDR3 spans 14 residues.

The chain couples TRBV6-5 to TRBJ1-2; 9 nucleotides match TRBD1. Germline V gene sequence: CDR1 MNHEY, CDR2 SVGAGI. V shed 2 bases, J shed 6 bases, and the junction held 4 bases outside the gene matches. The CDR3 runs to 14 residues. The CDR3: CASSYHGQGNGYTF. CDR3 bases: TGTGCCAGCAGTTACCACGGACAGGGGAATGGCTACACCTTC.

This clone was counted once. J is TRBJ2-1 and V is TRBV9; TRBD1 is a possible D gene (5 bases). V was cut by 0 bases and J by 10 bases, with 14 bases left in between. The CDR3 length is 14 residues. CDR1 and CDR2 from the germline V gene are SGDLS and YYNGEE. CDR3 sequence reads: CASSVGGRGIEQFF. In nucleotides, the CDR3 is TGTGCCAGCAGCGTAGGGGGTAGGGGTATCGAGCAGTTCTTC.

The J gene is TRBJ2-2, the V gene TRBV3-1 (or the pseudogene TRBV3-2), with 10 positions matching TRBD2. This CDR3 contains 18 residues. V shed 1 base, J shed 3 bases, and the junction held 8 bases outside the gene matches. Per germline, CDR1 LGHDT and CDR2 YNNKEL (reference sequence). CDR3 sequence reads: CASSQVLSGRADTGELFF. The DNA of the CDR3 is TGTGCCAGCAGCCAAGTTTTGAGCGGGAGGGCCGACACCGGGGAGCTGTTTTTT.

This CDR3 is CASSYTLGSGLAGSYEQYF. In DNA form, the CDR3 reads TGTGCCAGCAGTTACACGTTAGGCTCGGGACTAGCGGGTTCCTACGAGCAGTACTTC. This chain joins TRBV6-2 or TRBV6-3 and TRBJ2-7, with TRBD2 matching over 12 bases. CDR1 and CDR2 (germline): MNHEY, SVGEGT. The length of the CDR3 is 19 residues. The V segment lost 2 bases and the J segment 1 base; nucleotides outside the gene matches: 12.

The chain couples TRBV5-1 to TRBJ2-7, with 10 bases fitting TRBD2. The V gene end was trimmed by 0 bases and the J gene end by 5 bases; junction bases not matched to a gene: 8. There are 16 residues in the CDR3. Germline CDR1 reads SGHRS; CDR2 reads YFSETQ. In DNA form, the CDR3 reads TGCGCCAGCAGCTTGGACGGTCTAGCGGGAGTCAACGAGCAGTACTTC. Protein sequence: CASSLDGLAGVNEQYF.

The chain has TRBV30 and TRBJ2-1, with 11 positions matching TRBD2. The V and J ends lost 4 bases and 4 bases, in that order; junction bases with no gene match: 3. The CDR3 loop spans 14 amino acids. The V gene's germline CDR1 is GTSNPN and CDR2 SVGIG (reference sequence). The CDR3 DNA reads as TGTGCCTGGACTAGCGGGAGGACTTACAATGAGCAGTTCTTC. Translated: CAWTSGRTYNEQFF.

V usage is TRBV30 and J usage is TRBJ1-2, with 7 bases that match TRBD1. Germline CDR1 reads GTSNPN; CDR2 reads SVGIG (reference sequence). This CDR3 comprises 14 residues. J gave up 2 bases and V 7 bases, and 10 bases lay outside the gene matches. CDR3 sequence (DNA): TGTGCCTCGACGACCGGGACAGCGAACTATGGCTACACCTTC. Amino acid sequence: CASTTGTANYGYTF.

The chain employs TRBV4-1 and TRBJ2-5; 7 bases fit TRBD2. Germline loops: CDR1 MGHRA, CDR2 YSYEKL. CDR3 length: 15 amino acids. V trimming: 0 bases; J trimming: 5 bases; junction bases outside the gene matches: 6. The DNA of the CDR3 is TGCGCCAGCAGCCAAGAATTGACTAGCTATGAGACCCAGTACTTC. Protein product: CASSQELTSYETQYF.

The chain joins TRBV29-1 to TRBJ2-5, with D tentatively TRBD1 (5 bases). Per the germline V gene, CDR1 is SQVTM and CDR2 is ANQGSEA. V lost 3 bases and J lost 4, with 12 bases in between. The CDR3 totals 13 residues. CDR3 amino acids: CSVDAGQGETQYF. The CDR3 bases are TGCAGCGTTGATGCAGGGCAGGGAGAGACCCAGTACTTC.

This clone was recorded a few times. This rearrangement joins TRBV6-5 to TRBJ1-1, with D maybe TRBD1 (5 bases). Germline values: CDR1 MNHEY, CDR2 SVGAGI. V was trimmed by 5 bases and J by 7 bases, leaving 14 bases between them. The length of the CDR3 is 13 residues. The CDR3 DNA follows: TGTGCCAGCAGTCAAACAGGTACCCATGAAGCTTTCTTT. Protein sequence: CASSQTGTHEAFF.

The chain couples TRBV27 to TRBJ1-1, with D perhaps TRBD1 (6 bases). The V end lost 5 bases, the J end lost 8 bases, and 12 bases lay between the germline ends. Germline V gene sequence: CDR1 MNHEY, CDR2 SMNVEV (reference sequence). The CDR3 runs to 12 residues. This CDR3 is CASSPTGLEAFF. DNA for the CDR3: TGTGCCAGCAGTCCGACAGGACTGGAAGCTTTCTTT.

The rearrangement uses TRBV28 and TRBJ2-1; no clear D gene. Germline lookup yields CDR1 MDHEN and CDR2 SYDVKM. Between the trimmed V and J ends, which lost 2 bases and 7 bases, there was a span of 18 bases. This CDR3 is built from 16 residues. The CDR3 nucleotides read TGTGCCAGCAGTTTAATAGGTGGAGCTATCCTTAATGAGCAGTTCTTC. This translates into CASSLIGGAILNEQFF.

This chain uses TRBV19 with TRBJ2-7; weak D call: TRBD2 (5 bases). The germline gives CDR1 LNHDA, CDR2 SQIVND (reference sequence). The CDR3 consists of 18 residues. V dropped 6 bases and J dropped 2 bases, with 26 bases sitting between them. Here the CDR3 reads CASSARQATIANPYEQYF. The CDR3, as DNA: TGTGCCAGTAGCGCAAGACAAGCCACTATAGCGAACCCCTACGAGCAGTACTTC.

In nucleotides, the CDR3 is TGTGCCAGCAGCTTGGCGGAGTCTATTCGCTATGGCTACACCTTC. It specifies CASSLAESIRYGYTF. The V gene is TRBV5-4, the J gene TRBJ1-2; D is uncertain. V was shortened by 0 bases and J by 4 bases, with 13 bases between the two germline ends. CDR3 length: 15 amino acids. Germline V gives CDR1 SGHNT, CDR2 YYREEE (reference sequence).

This clone occurred once. The chain uses TRBV5-6 and TRBJ2-5; D remains ambiguous. Trimming removed 1 base at V and 2 bases at J, with 6 bases between. The CDR3 totals 13 residues. The germline V gene encodes CDR1 SGHDT and CDR2 YYEEEE. DNA of the CDR3: TGTGCCAGCAGCTTGAATCCTCAAGAGACCCAGTACTTC. Its translation is CASSLNPQETQYF.

The chain couples TRBV5-1 to TRBJ2-1; 7 bases line up with TRBD2. The junction had 6 bases not matched to a gene; V was cut back by 0 bases and J by 0 bases. The germline CDR1 and CDR2 sequences are SGHRS and YFSETQ. The CDR3 contains 17 residues. The CDR3 DNA follows: TGCGCCAGCAGCTTGGCGCCTAGCGGAGGCTCCTACAATGAGCAGTTCTTC. As protein: CASSLAPSGGSYNEQFF. Full variable domain (rest looked up from reference TRBV5-1 and TRBJ2-1): KAGVTQTPRYLIKTRGQQVTLSCSPISGHRSVSWYQQTPGQGLQFLFEYFSETQRNKGNFPGRFSGRQFSNSRSEMNVSTLELGDSALYLCASSLAPSGGSYNEQFFGPGTRLTVL.

The gene calls are TRBV18 and TRBJ2-1; D gene ambiguous. V lost 5 bases to trimming and J lost 6 bases, with 11 bases between them. Germline CDR1 and CDR2: KGHSH and LQKENI. The CDR3 runs 13 residues. The CDR3 is CASSIAQINEQFF. The CDR3 bases are TGTGCCAGCTCAATCGCTCAGATCAATGAGCAGTTCTTC.

The chain has TRBV6-6 and TRBJ1-5, with 7 bases identical to TRBD1. This CDR3 is 15 amino acids long. Germline V lookup: CDR1 MNHNY, CDR2 SVGAGI (reference sequence). V dropped 3 bases and J dropped 3; count of bases not matched to a gene: 5. The CDR3 loop is CASSYRDSTNQPQHF. The CDR3 nucleotides are TGTGCCAGCAGTTATCGGGACAGTACCAATCAGCCCCAGCATTTT.

This chain connects TRBV7-9 to TRBJ2-5, with 14 bases aligning to TRBD2. The CDR3 runs to 16 residues. Germline CDR1 SEHNR, CDR2 FQNEAQ (reference sequence). The trim removed 5 bases at V and 4 bases at J, leaving 6 bases unmatched. CDR3 region: CASSPPGTSGRETQYF. The DNA for the CDR3 is TGTGCCAGCAGCCCCCCGGGGACTAGCGGGAGAGAGACCCAGTACTTC.

This clone was seen just once. V and J are TRBV5-1 and TRBJ2-2; D ambiguous. The length of the CDR3 is 13 residues. CDR1 and CDR2 from the germline V gene are SGHRS and YFSETQ. Trimming cost V 0 bases and J 5 bases, with 5 bases left between them. The CDR3 protein is CASSLAVTGELFF. The CDR3 DNA reads TGCGCCAGCAGCTTGGCGGTGACCGGGGAGCTGTTTTTT.